The rows below give T cell receptor beta chains drawn from one sample of a study of control samples from healthy donors and cancer patients. Method: immunoSEQ multiplex PCR; TCRdb's copy keeps in-frame clones and lacks some. The table shows some 28,000 clones, with approximately 79% occurring only once. Specimen: PBMCs. These receptors were taken from a man in his 60s with head and neck cancer. Both conserved end residues are part of each CDR3. A D gene is named only where the DNA matches it firmly. Clone sizes are given selectively: once, few, many, or a class where the clone is expanded.

V gene	D gene	CDR3 length	clone size	J gene	CDR3 protein	CDR3 DNA
TRBV3-1/TRBV3-2	NA	15	NA	TRBJ2-5	CASSQDTRSTGAQYF	TGTGCCAGCAGCCAAGATACCAGGTCTACGGGGGCCCAGTACTTC
TRBV5-8	NA	14	NA	TRBJ1-1	CASSSTGLRTEAFF	TGTGCCAGCAGCTCCACAGGCCTCCGGACTGAAGCTTTCTTT
TRBV27	NA	13	NA	TRBJ2-7	CASRSGSFYEQYF	TGTGCCAGCCGTTCCGGGTCGTTCTACGAGCAGTACTTC
TRBV7-6	NA	16	NA	TRBJ2-4	CASSLGRTSFTNIQYF	TGTGCCAGCAGCTTAGGTCGTACTAGCTTTACGAACATTCAGTACTTC
TRBV5-4	NA	17	once	TRBJ1-6	CASSLAWGGQINSPLHF	TGTGCCAGCAGCTTGGCCTGGGGGGGACAAATCAATTCACCCCTCCACTTT
TRBV3-1/TRBV3-2	NA	14	NA	TRBJ2-3	CAREGGRSTDTQYF	TGTGCCAGAGAGGGGGGACGGAGCACAGATACGCAGTATTTT
TRBV3-1/TRBV3-2	NA	14	few	TRBJ2-5	CASSQVYWKETQYF	TGTGCCAGCAGCCAAGTATACTGGAAAGAGACCCAGTACTTC
TRBV21-1	NA	16	once	TRBJ1-3	CASSKHRGVPGNTIYF	TGTGCCAGCAGCAAACACCGGGGGGTCCCTGGAAACACCATATATTTT
TRBV19	NA	17	few	TRBJ1-3	CATTRASRGISGNTIYF	TGTGCCACTACCCGGGCGTCTAGAGGGATCTCTGGAAACACCATATATTTT
TRBV11-1	TRBD1	16	NA	TRBJ1-2	CASSLNRDRSYYGYTF	TGTGCCAGCAGCTTAAACCGGGACAGGTCGTACTATGGCTACACCTTC
TRBV28	TRBD1	16	NA	TRBJ2-7	CASSYRLGQGGYEQYF	TGTGCCAGCAGTTATCGGCTGGGACAGGGGGGTTACGAGCAGTACTTC
TRBV21-1	NA	14	NA	TRBJ2-7	CASSKRARSYEQYF	TGTGCCAGCAGCAAACGGGCTCGCTCCTACGAGCAGTACTTC
TRBV7-9	NA	12	NA	TRBJ1-1	CASSLEFTEAFF	TGTGCCAGCAGCTTAGAGTTTACTGAAGCTTTCTTT
TRBV5-1	TRBD1	13	NA	TRBJ2-7	CASSSDRDYEQYF	TGCGCCAGCAGCTCGGACAGGGACTACGAGCAGTACTTC
TRBV10-1	NA	13	NA	TRBJ2-7	CASSTGPTYEQYF	TGCGCCAGCAGTACTGGCCCTACCTACGAGCAGTACTTC
TRBV19	NA	16	NA	TRBJ2-5	CASSIAPFGSGETQYF	TGTGCCAGTAGTATAGCCCCTTTTGGGTCAGGGGAGACCCAGTACTTC
TRBV4-2	NA	15	NA	TRBJ2-1	CASSQGLAWGSEQFF	TGTGCCAGCAGCCAAGGCCTAGCGTGGGGGAGTGAGCAGTTCTTC
TRBV28	TRBD2	18	NA	TRBJ2-2	CASSLVSGSVYGAGELFF	TGTGCCAGCAGTTTAGTCAGCGGGAGCGTATACGGCGCCGGGGAGCTGTTTTTT
TRBV28	NA	12	NA	TRBJ2-7	CASSLGGYEQYF	TGTGCCAGCAGTTTAGGGGGCTACGAGCAGTACTTC
TRBV7-2	NA	13	NA	TRBJ2-2	CASSFAGVGELFF	TGTGCCAGCAGCTTTGCAGGGGTCGGGGAGCTGTTTTTT
TRBV27	NA	16	once	TRBJ1-6	CASSLQGRSGNSPLHF	TGTGCCAGCAGTTTACAGGGCCGATCGGGTAATTCACCCCTCCACTTT
TRBV11-2	TRBD1	15	NA	TRBJ2-7	CASSWGTAYPYEQYF	TGTGCCAGCAGCTGGGGGACAGCGTATCCCTACGAGCAGTACTTC
TRBV2	NA	13	NA	TRBJ1-2	CASKEEEGYGYTF	TGTGCCAGCAAAGAGGAGGAAGGCTATGGCTACACCTTC
TRBV7-8	TRBD2	16	NA	TRBJ2-5	CASSFSGLGVGETQYF	TGTGCCAGCAGCTTCTCCGGACTAGGGGTTGGTGAGACCCAGTACTTC
TRBV6-5	TRBD1	13	NA	TRBJ1-2	CASSNRGAHGYTF	TGTGCCAGCAGCAACAGGGGTGCACATGGCTACACCTTC
TRBV24-1	NA	15	NA	TRBJ2-7	CATSDLHGLPYEQYF	TGTGCCACCAGTGATTTGCATGGGCTTCCCTACGAGCAGTACTTC
TRBV11-1	TRBD2	14	NA	TRBJ2-7	CASSLREGLHEQYF	TGTGCCAGCAGCTTACGGGAGGGTTTGCACGAGCAGTACTTC
TRBV4-1	NA	17	few	TRBJ1-5	CASSQDGGRGRNQPQHF	TGCGCCAGCAGCCAAGATGGGGGAAGGGGACGCAATCAGCCCCAGCATTTT
TRBV3-1/TRBV3-2	TRBD2	16	NA	TRBJ2-5	CASSQGLAGVLETQYF	TGTGCCAGCAGCCAGGGACTAGCGGGAGTATTGGAGACCCAGTACTTC
TRBV11-2	NA	14	NA	TRBJ2-7	CASSLGPAGYEQYF	TGTGCCAGCAGCTTAGGCCCAGCGGGCTACGAGCAGTACTTC
TRBV2	NA	16	few	TRBJ1-6	CASSELGSSQGTPLHF	TGTGCCAGCAGTGAACTGGGCAGCTCTCAAGGGACACCCCTCCACTTT
TRBV11-2	NA	16	NA	TRBJ1-2	CASSQTNTRQGVGYTF	TGTGCCAGCAGTCAAACCAATACCCGTCAGGGTGTAGGCTACACCTTC
TRBV5-1	TRBD1	16	once	TRBJ2-3	CASSYGRTGGTDTQYF	TGCGCCAGCAGCTATGGACGGACAGGGGGCACAGATACGCAGTATTTT
TRBV11-2	TRBD2	16	once	TRBJ2-3	CASKLLGGRARDTQYF	TGTGCCAGCAAATTATTGGGCGGGAGGGCCAGAGATACGCAGTATTTT
TRBV11-2	NA	14	NA	TRBJ2-4	CASSQFEVENIQYF	TGTGCCAGCAGCCAATTCGAGGTAGAAAACATTCAGTACTTC
TRBV6-6	NA	15	NA	TRBJ1-5	CATAKSQGDNQPQHF	TGTGCCACCGCCAAGAGTCAGGGCGACAATCAGCCCCAGCATTTT
TRBV5-6	TRBD1	15	NA	TRBJ1-5	CASSFSTGLNQPQHF	TGTGCCAGCAGCTTCTCGACAGGGCTAAATCAGCCCCAGCATTTT
TRBV14	NA	11	few	TRBJ2-7	CASSQNEEQYF	TGTGCCAGCAGCCAAAATGAGGAGCAGTACTTC
TRBV30	NA	12	NA	TRBJ1-3	CAWAFSGNTIYF	TGTGCCTGGGCCTTCTCTGGAAACACCATATATTTT
TRBV27	NA	15	NA	TRBJ1-5	CASSDLVRGIEPQHF	TGTGCCAGCAGTGATCTCGTCCGGGGCATTGAGCCCCAGCATTTT
TRBV7-9	NA	13	NA	TRBJ2-5	CASSVVPQETQYF	TGTGCCAGCAGCGTAGTCCCCCAAGAGACCCAGTACTTC
TRBV7-2	TRBD2	14	NA	TRBJ2-7	CASSPRTSDREQYF	TGTGCCAGCAGCCCCCGGACTAGCGACAGGGAGCAGTACTTC
TRBV6-5	NA	15	NA	TRBJ2-7	CASSYSPGPLYEQYF	TGTGCCAGCAGTTACTCGCCCGGCCCTCTCTACGAGCAGTACTTC
TRBV7-3	NA	13	NA	TRBJ1-3	CASSLTSGNTIYF	TGTGCCAGCAGCTTAACGTCAGGAAACACCATATATTTT
TRBV3-1/TRBV3-2	NA	13	few	TRBJ1-2	CASSPRVPYGYTF	TGTGCCAGCAGCCCTCGAGTACCCTATGGCTACACCTTC
TRBV6-2/TRBV6-3	NA	16	NA	TRBJ1-1	CASSYTAGQVNTEAFF	TGTGCCAGCAGTTACACCGCGGGACAAGTGAACACTGAAGCTTTCTTT
TRBV28	NA	13	NA	TRBJ1-3	CASSETGSDTIYF	TGTGCCAGCAGTGAGACAGGTTCGGATACCATATATTTT
TRBV7-9	NA	12	NA	TRBJ1-1	CASSLDNSEAFF	TGTGCCAGCAGCTTAGACAATTCTGAAGCTTTCTTT
TRBV6-2/TRBV6-3	NA	13	NA	TRBJ2-7	CASSFQGSYEQYF	TGTGCCAGCAGTTTCCAAGGATCCTACGAGCAGTACTTC
TRBV5-1	NA	15	NA	TRBJ2-2	CASSLQQTNTGELFF	TGCGCCAGCAGCTTGCAGCAGACGAACACCGGGGAGCTGTTTTTT
TRBV5-4	NA	13	few	TRBJ2-5	CASSHGGQETQYF	TGTGCCAGCAGCCATGGGGGGCAAGAGACCCAGTACTTC
TRBV5-6	TRBD1	15	NA	TRBJ2-2	CASSKRRQGTGELFF	TGTGCCAGCAGCAAGAGACGACAGGGAACCGGGGAGCTGTTTTTT
TRBV7-8	NA	14	NA	TRBJ1-6	CASSVRAGGSPLHF	TGTGCCAGCAGTGTGAGGGCCGGGGGTTCACCCCTCCACTTT
TRBV4-1	TRBD1	15	NA	TRBJ1-5	CASSPLGDSYQPQHF	TGCGCCAGCAGCCCCCTAGGGGACAGCTATCAGCCCCAGCATTTT
TRBV7-2	TRBD2	19	NA	TRBJ2-1	CASSPAGLAGVSSYNEQFF	TGTGCCAGCAGCCCAGCAGGACTAGCGGGAGTTTCGTCCTACAATGAGCAGTTCTTC
TRBV23-1	TRBD2	17	NA	TRBJ2-1	CASTPGRWISSYNEQFF	TGCGCCAGCACTCCCGGGAGGTGGATTAGCTCCTACAATGAGCAGTTCTTC
TRBV19	NA	13	NA	TRBJ2-2	CASGRDNTGELFF	TGTGCCAGTGGCAGGGATAACACCGGGGAGCTGTTTTTT